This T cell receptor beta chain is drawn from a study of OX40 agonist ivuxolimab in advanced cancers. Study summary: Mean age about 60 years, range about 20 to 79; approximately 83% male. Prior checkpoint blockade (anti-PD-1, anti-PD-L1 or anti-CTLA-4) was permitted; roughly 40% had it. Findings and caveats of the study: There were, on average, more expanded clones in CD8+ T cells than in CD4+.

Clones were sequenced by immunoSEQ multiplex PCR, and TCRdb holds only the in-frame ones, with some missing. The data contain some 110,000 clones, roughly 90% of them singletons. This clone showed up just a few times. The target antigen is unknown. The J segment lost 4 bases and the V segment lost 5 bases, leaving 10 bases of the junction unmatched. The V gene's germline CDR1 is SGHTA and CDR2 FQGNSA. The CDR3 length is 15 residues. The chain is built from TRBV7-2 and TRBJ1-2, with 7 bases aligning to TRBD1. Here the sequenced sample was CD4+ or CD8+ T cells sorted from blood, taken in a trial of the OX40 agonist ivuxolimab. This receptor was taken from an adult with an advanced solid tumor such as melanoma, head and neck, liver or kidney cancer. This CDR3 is CASSDGGGRGYGYTF. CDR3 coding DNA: TGTGCCAGCAGCGATGGAGGGGGCCGGGGCTATGGCTACACCTTC.